This TCR beta chain appears in the sequencing data of a study of T cells expressing NK-cell markers. Study-wide background: In sorted CD3+CD56+NKG2C+, CD3+CD56+NKG2C- and CD3+CD56-NKG2C+ T cells, TCR beta repertoires were obtained.

The CDR3 extends over 16 amino acids. As concerns this clonotype: Its antigen remains unknown.

General study findings and limits: About six donors showed dominant NKG2C+ clonotypes comprising about 1.0-7.5% of their CD8+ T cells.

TCRdb reworked the 5' RACE reads into one entry per CDR3 protein, no DNA. The repertoire table contains roughly 150,000 distinct CDR3 sequences. The V and J genes are TRBV12-3 or TRBV12-4 and TRBJ1-1. Sequences were obtained from blood T cells: a sorted CD56 or NKG2C T cell subset, CD4+ or CD8+ T cells, or bulk PBMC T cells (not recorded which). The source of this sequence is a woman between 18 and 70 years old in good health. CDR3 sequence: CASSRHGVLSDTEAFF.